The sequence of this T cell receptor beta chain was determined in a study of T-cell reconstitution after alpha-beta-depleted transplantation in children. As it was prepared, the TCRbeta library received unique molecular identifiers. MiXCR was run by TCRdb on the PCR reads, yielding one entry per CDR3 protein. The sample has some 600,000 distinct CDR3 sequences; approximately 13% are singletons. V lost 4 bases to trimming and J lost 1 base, with 14 bases between them. Per the germline V gene, CDR1 is LNHNV and CDR2 is YYDKDF (reference sequence). CDR3 length equals 15 residues. The receptor comes from a male patient younger than 18 who had a stem cell transplant for acute myeloid leukemia, so the T cells may come from the graft donor. This specimen consisted of PBMCs, mostly from graft donor cells, obtained 360 days after TCRalphabeta/CD19-depleted stem cell transplant. This rearrangement joins TRBV15 to TRBJ2-7; D possibly matches TRBD1 or TRBD2 (5 bases each). The CDR3 bases are TGTGCCACCAGCATTGGGACCCGGAGGTCCTACGAGCAGTACTTC. Translated, it gives CATSIGTRRSYEQYF.